This passage covers 21 T cell receptor beta chains from one sample sequenced in a study of CD8+CD57+ T cells in acquired aplastic anemia. Template material for TCR beta VDJ and CDR3 profiling consisted of genomic DNA. In TCRdb, the reads were re-called with MiXCR into one record per CDR3 protein. The sample records hundreds of thousands of distinct CDR3 sequences, approximately 70% being singletons. The sample taken for sequencing was sorted CD4+, CD8+, or CD8+CD57+ T cells (not recorded which) from PBMCs. Source of these receptors: a human donor in good health, serving as a control.

V gene TRBV20-1 combines with J gene TRBJ2-5, with 10 bases aligning to TRBD2. J was trimmed by 5 bases and V by 3 bases; bases with no gene match: 6. CDR3 length: 14 residues. The germline CDR1 and CDR2 sequences are DFQATT and SNEGSKA (reference sequence). The CDR3 DNA reads TGCAGTGCTAGGGCGGCTAGCGGGAGTGAGACCCAGTACTTC. It specifies CSARAASGSETQYF.

To note about this clonotype: Likely a read error: the CDR3 ends without its conserved phenylalanine or tryptophan. The DNA is omitted, as the CDR3 cannot be located on it reliably, and the CDR3 follows TCRdb's listing. The rearrangement uses TRBV9 and TRBJ2-7; no DNA check was done on the table's D call, TRBD1. With termini counted, the CDR3 has 12 amino acids. CDR1 is SGDLS, CDR2 YYNGEE, per germline. CDR3 sequence reads: CASSVTSCANVL.

The chain couples TRBV29-1 to TRBJ2-7; 9 bases are shared with TRBD1. Germline V CDR1 and CDR2: SQVTM, ANQGSEA. This CDR3 is built from 13 residues. CDR3 amino acids: CSAPRTGDGEQYF. CDR3 in DNA: TGCAGTGCTCCGCGGACAGGGGACGGAGAGCAGTACTTC.

This clonotype was seen at least ten times. The chain links TRBV5-1 to TRBJ2-1, with TRBD1 matching 7 bases. This CDR3 has 15 amino acids. Germline trimming cut 5 bases from V and 5 bases from J; bases unmatched to any gene: 10. Germline V CDR1 and CDR2: SGHRS, YFSETQ. The CDR3 spells CASRETGQIDNEQFF. In DNA, the CDR3 is TGCGCCAGCAGGGAAACGGGACAGATCGACAATGAGCAGTTCTTC.

The chain carries TRBV5-4 and TRBJ1-5, with D hard to call. The length of the CDR3 is 15 residues. Germline values: CDR1 SGHNT, CDR2 YYREEE (reference sequence). V was shortened by 4 bases and J by 0 bases, with 11 bases between the two germline ends. The DNA of the CDR3 is TGTGCCAGCAGCCCCAGGACGGTTAGCAATCAGCCCCAGCATTTT. Translating it yields CASSPRTVSNQPQHF.

This sequence joins TRBV29-1 and TRBJ2-7; a possible D gene is TRBD2 (5 bases). Germline CDR1 and CDR2: SQVTM and ANQGSEA. CDR3 size: 16 residues. V dropped 1 base and J dropped 3 bases, with 19 bases sitting between them. CDR3 in DNA: TGCAGCGTTGAAGGAGGGCTCCGACTAAACCTCTACGAGCAGTACTTC. Its protein product is CSVEGGLRLNLYEQYF.

This clonotype was seen repeatedly, ten times or more. The rearrangement links TRBV12-3 or TRBV12-4 to TRBJ2-4; the D gene is possibly TRBD2 (5 bases). The V end was cut by 3 bases, the J end by 2 bases, with 8 bases between. CDR3 length equals 14 residues. CDR3 amino acids: CASSLTGSKNIQYF. The CDR3 nucleotides read TGTGCCAGCAGTTTGACGGGGTCCAAAAACATTCAGTACTTC.

This clonotype was detected many times. The chain has TRBV6-2 or TRBV6-3 and TRBJ2-3; D remains unclear. CDR3 length: 13 amino acids. Trimming pared 6 bases from V and 0 bases from J, leaving 7 bases between. Germline CDR1 reads MNHEY; CDR2 reads SVGEGT. CDR3 sequence: CASRGASTDTQYF. In nucleotides, the CDR3 is TGTGCCAGCAGAGGTGCTAGCACAGATACGCAGTATTTT.

This clonotype was counted only a few times. This rearrangement joins TRBV10-3 to TRBJ1-6, with TRBD1 matching 9 bases. The V gene's germline CDR1 is ENHRY and CDR2 SYGVKD. The V segment lost 6 bases and the J segment 7 bases; nucleotides outside the gene matches: 4. The CDR3 extends over 14 amino acids. CDR3 in DNA: TGTGCCATCAGCCCGGGACAGGGCAATTCACCCCTCCACTTT. This gives the protein CAISPGQGNSPLHF.

Note on this clonotype: The CDR3 carries no conserved terminal phenylalanine or tryptophan, so it likely arises from a read error. CDR3 amino acids: CSASPLLAGNTGELFS. In DNA, the CDR3 is TGCAGTGCTAGTCCCCTTCTAGCGGGGAACACCGGGGAGCTGTTTTCT. The gene calls are TRBV20-1 and TRBJ2-2; 8 bases are a match to TRBD2. V gave up 3 bases and J gave up 1 base; unmatched junction bases: 7. Germline V gene sequence: CDR1 DFQATT, CDR2 SNEGSKA (reference sequence). The CDR3 covers 16 residues.

The CDR3 DNA reads as TGTGCCAGCAGCGTAGCAGGTAGCGGGAACACCGGGGAGCTGTTTTTT. It is translated as CASSVAGSGNTGELFF. This chain uses TRBV9 with TRBJ2-2; D might be TRBD2 (6 bases). The CDR3 runs 16 residues. Germline CDR1 and CDR2: SGDLS and YYNGEE. Trimming shortened V by 0 bases and J by 1 base, and 10 bases separated the two germline ends.

For the CDR3, the DNA is TGTGCCAGCAGCCAAAGACAGGGGCCCCAGCATTTT. This translates into CASSQRQGPQHF. The rearrangement uses TRBV5-8 and TRBJ1-5, with TRBD1 matching over 7 bases. Germline V lookup: CDR1 SGHTS, CDR2 YDEGEE. J was trimmed by 9 bases and V by 4 bases; bases with no gene match: 4. CDR3 length: 12 amino acids.

This clonotype was counted only a few times. The chain combines TRBV10-3 with TRBJ2-5, with 13 nucleotides matching TRBD2. CDR1 is ENHRY and CDR2 is SYGVKD in the germline V gene. The CDR3 has 16 residues. After removal of 2 bases from V and 2 bases from J, the junction contained 2 bases not matched to a gene. CDR3 loop: CAISEGLAGDQETQYF. The CDR3 nucleotides read TGTGCCATCAGTGAGGGACTAGCGGGGGATCAAGAGACCCAGTACTTC.

This clonotype showed up just once. V and J are TRBV12-3 or TRBV12-4 and TRBJ2-7; a possible D gene is TRBD1 (5 bases). The CDR3 runs 14 residues. Trimming took 5 bases from V and 0 from J, leaving 11 bases between them. CDR3 in DNA: TGTGCCAGCAGTCGCCAGGGATTCTCCTACGAGCAGTACTTC. Translated, it gives CASSRQGFSYEQYF.

V usage is TRBV7-9 and J usage is TRBJ1-2; no clear D gene. The CDR3 extends over 14 amino acids. From germline, CDR1 is SEHNR and CDR2 FQNEAQ (reference sequence). V dropped 5 bases and J dropped 4 bases, with 14 bases sitting between them. The CDR3 region is CASSRGNVGYGYTF. CDR3 coding DNA: TGTGCCAGCAGCCGGGGAAATGTGGGCTATGGCTACACCTTC.

The chain links TRBV7-2 to TRBJ2-2; perhaps TRBD2 as D (6 bases). Looked up from germline, CDR1 is SGHTA and CDR2 is FQGNSA. CDR3 size: 17 residues. V was shortened by 6 bases and J by 4 bases, with 21 bases between the two germline ends. This CDR3 reads CASRNLPGEDGTGELFF. The CDR3 bases are TGTGCCAGCAGGAACCTCCCGGGGGAAGATGGCACCGGGGAGCTGTTTTTT.

The chain recombines TRBV7-9 with TRBJ2-1; 7 bases map to TRBD1. The CDR3 has 16 amino acids. With 5 bases clipped from V and 10 bases from J, the junction kept 17 bases outside the gene matches. Germline V gene data show CDR1 as SEHNR and CDR2 as FQNEAQ (reference sequence). The CDR3 DNA reads TGTGCCAGCAGCCTCGGACAGGCGGCAGATACGCAGGAGCAGTTCTTC. Residues: CASSLGQAADTQEQFF.

Note on this clonotype: Its ends do not fully match the called genes, so a read error is possible. V and J are TRBV5-6 and TRBJ2-2; TRBD2 agrees at 7 bases. Per the germline V gene, CDR1 is SGHDT and CDR2 is YYEEEE. The CDR3 consists of 15 residues. The CDR3 region is CASSPPGTNTGELFF. The CDR3 DNA is TGTGCCAGCAGCCCGCCCGGGACTAACACCGGGGAGCTGTTCTTT.

This rearrangement joins TRBV29-1 to TRBJ2-1; unclear D gene. The CDR3 loop spans 15 amino acids. V lost 4 bases to trimming and J lost 5 bases, with 18 bases between them. CDR1 is SQVTM and CDR2 is ANQGSEA in the germline V gene. CDR3 protein: CSVGRSNRDNNEQFF. The CDR3 bases are TGCAGCGTTGGCCGATCTAATAGAGATAACAATGAGCAGTTCTTC.

This clonotype showed up just a few times. This chain uses TRBV7-8 with TRBJ2-7; D is possibly TRBD1 or TRBD2 (5 bases each). The CDR3 consists of 15 residues. CDR1 and CDR2 (germline): SGHVS, FQNEAQ. Trimming stripped 1 base from V and 13 bases from J, with 23 bases between. CDR3 protein: CASSLVGAGDTQYYF. CDR3 bases: TGTGCCAGCAGCTTAGTCGGGGCCGGGGATACGCAGTATTACTTC. Using reference TRBV7-8 and TRBJ2-7 for the parts outside the CDR3, the full variable domain is GAGVSQSPRYKVAKRGQDVALRCDPISGHVSLFWYQQALGQGPEFLTYFQNEAQLDKSGLPSDRFFAERPEGSVSTLKIQRTQQEDSAVYLCASSLVGAGDTQYYFGPGTRLTVT.

The chain employs TRBV5-1 and TRBJ2-7; TRBD2 might be the D (6 bases). Deletions cut 5 bases from V and 0 bases from J, with 24 bases between. Germline values: CDR1 SGHRS, CDR2 YFSETQ. The length of the CDR3 is 18 residues. The CDR3 reads CASSPTGGEDYHSYEQYF. CDR3 coding DNA: TGCGCCAGCAGTCCGACGGGTGGGGAGGACTACCACTCCTACGAGCAGTACTTC.